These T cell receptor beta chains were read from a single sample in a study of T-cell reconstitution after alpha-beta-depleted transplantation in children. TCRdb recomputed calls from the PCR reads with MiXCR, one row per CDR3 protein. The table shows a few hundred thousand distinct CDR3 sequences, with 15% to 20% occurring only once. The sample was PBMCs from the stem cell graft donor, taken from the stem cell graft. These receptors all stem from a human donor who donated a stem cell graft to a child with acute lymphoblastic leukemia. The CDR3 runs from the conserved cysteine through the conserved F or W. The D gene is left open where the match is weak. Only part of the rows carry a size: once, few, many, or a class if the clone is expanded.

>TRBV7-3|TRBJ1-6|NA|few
TGTGCCAGCAGCTTGGAGAGGATAAATAATTCACCCCTCCACTTT
CASSLERINNSPLHF
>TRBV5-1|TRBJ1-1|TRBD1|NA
TGCGCCAGCAGCTTGGAGACAGGGGGATACACTGAAGCTTTCTTT
CASSLETGGYTEAFF
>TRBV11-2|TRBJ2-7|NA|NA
TGTGCCAGCAGCTTCATGGGGCCCTACGAGCAGTACTTC
CASSFMGPYEQYF
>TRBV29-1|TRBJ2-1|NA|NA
TGCAGCGTTGAGCCCTCTTATAGAGACAATGAGCAGTTCTTC
CSVEPSYRDNEQFF
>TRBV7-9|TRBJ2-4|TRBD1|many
TGTGCCAGCAGCACAGGGGAGTCGGCCAAAAACATTCAGTACTTC
CASSTGESAKNIQYF
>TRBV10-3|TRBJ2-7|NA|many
TGTGCCATCAGTGAGGGCTACGAGCAGTACTTC
CAISEGYEQYF
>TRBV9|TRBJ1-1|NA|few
TGTGCCAGCAGCCCCCCCCGGGTCATGGGCACTGAAGCTTTCTTT
CASSPPRVMGTEAFF
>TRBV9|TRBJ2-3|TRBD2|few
TGTGCCAGCAGCGTAAGACTAGCGGGAGCTGCCCATGACACAGATACGCAGTATTTT
CASSVRLAGAAHDTDTQYF
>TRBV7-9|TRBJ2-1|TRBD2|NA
TGTGCCAGCAGCTTCGGGACTAGCGTCCAGTTCTTC
CASSFGTSVQFF
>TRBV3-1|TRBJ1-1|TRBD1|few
TGTGCCAGCAGCCAAGCGGGGTACAGGGGCGAGGGCACTGAAGCTTTCTTT
CASSQAGYRGEGTEAFF
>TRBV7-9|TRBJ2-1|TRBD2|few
TGTGCCAGCAGCGTAGGAGCGGGAGCCCCCTACAATGAGCAGTTCTTC
CASSVGAGAPYNEQFF
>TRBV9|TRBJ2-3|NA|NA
TGTGCCAGCAGCGTGGACCTAGGGAGCACAGATACGCAGTATTTT
CASSVDLGSTDTQYF
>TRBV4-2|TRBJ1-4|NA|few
TGTGCCAGCAGCACCGCGGCAGGTACCATCGGGCTGCGGGAGGATGAAAAACTGTTTTTT
CASSTAAGTIGLREDEKLFF
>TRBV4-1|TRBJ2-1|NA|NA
TGCGCCAGCAGCCAAGAATCGTCTTCCTTTTACAATGAGCAGTTCTTC
CASSQESSSFYNEQFF
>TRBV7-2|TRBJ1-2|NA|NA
TGTGCCAGCAGCGACCAGGGCTATGGCTACACCTTC
CASSDQGYGYTF
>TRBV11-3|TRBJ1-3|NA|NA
TGTGCCAGCAGCGGGTCCGAAGGAAACACCATATATTTT
CASSGSEGNTIYF
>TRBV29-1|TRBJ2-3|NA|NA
TGCAGCGTTGGGGGTGGCTCTAGCACAGATACGCAGTATTTT
CSVGGGSSTDTQYF
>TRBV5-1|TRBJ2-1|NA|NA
TGCGCCAGCACAAACAGCCCTGCCTCCTACAATGAGCAGTTCTTC
CASTNSPASYNEQFF
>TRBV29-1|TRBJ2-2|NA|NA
TGCAGCGTTGGTGGGCTAGCGAACACCGGGGAGCTGTTTTTT
CSVGGLANTGELFF
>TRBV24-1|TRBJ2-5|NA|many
TGTGCCACCAGTGAGGCCGGGACAAAAAGAGAAGAGACCCAGTACTTC
CATSEAGTKREETQYF
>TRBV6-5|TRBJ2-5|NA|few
TGTGCCAGCAGTTTAGACAGGATAGAGACCCAGTACTTC
CASSLDRIETQYF
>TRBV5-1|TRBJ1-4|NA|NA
TGCGCCAGCAGCTTCTCGATTGGGGCCCTGGGTGAAAAACTGTTTTTT
CASSFSIGALGEKLFF
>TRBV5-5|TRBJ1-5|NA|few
TGTGCCAGCAGCTTGGCCAGGAGCAATCAGCCCCAGCATTTT
CASSLARSNQPQHF
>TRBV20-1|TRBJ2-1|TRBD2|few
TGCAGTGCGATGACTAGCGGGTGGGGGGAGACCTACAATGAGCAGTTCTTC
CSAMTSGWGETYNEQFF
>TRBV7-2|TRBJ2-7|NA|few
TGTGCCAGCAGCCGAGTGGGGTCGAGCCGGGGGTTCTACGAGCAGTACTTC
CASSRVGSSRGFYEQYF
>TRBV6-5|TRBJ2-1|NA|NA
TGTGCCAGCAGTTACTCACCCGGGGACTACAATGAGCAGTTCTTC
CASSYSPGDYNEQFF
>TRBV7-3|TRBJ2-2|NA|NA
TGTGCCAGCAGCTTAACCCCCCGGGGGATGGGCGGGGAGCTGTTTTTT
CASSLTPRGMGGELFF
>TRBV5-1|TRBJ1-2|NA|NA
TGCGCCAGCAGCTCGGCCATCACTTTCTATGGCTACACCTTC
CASSSAITFYGYTF
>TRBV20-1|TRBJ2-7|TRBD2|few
TGCAGTGCTAGCCAATTAGCGGGAGGGCCGTTCGAGCAGTACTTC
CSASQLAGGPFEQYF
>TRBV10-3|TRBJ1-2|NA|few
TGTGCCATCTATGGGACGTCCCGGGGCTACACCTTC
CAIYGTSRGYTF
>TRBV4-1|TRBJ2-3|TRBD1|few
TGCGCCAGCAGCTTTACAGGACAGGGGGCGAGAGATACGCAGTATTTT
CASSFTGQGARDTQYF